The T cell receptor (beta chain) under discussion was sequenced for a study of graft-versus-host responses after intestinal transplantation. About the research overall: In this cohort, recipients had multivisceral, liver-intestinal, or isolated intestinal transplants. Recipients were all induced with anti-thymocyte globulin, then given tacrolimus and steroids for two to three years.

Some clones are missing from TCRdb's copy, which holds only in-frame ones; the method was immunoSEQ multiplex PCR. This table holds over 100,000 clones, over 80% found once. Study outcomes and limitations: Recipient marrow showed GvH clones, some seen first in ileum or blood. Early after transplant, HvG declines were associated with peak levels of circulating GvH clones.

From germline, CDR1 is SGHNT and CDR2 YYREEE (reference sequence). This CDR3 is built from 17 residues. V was pared by 3 bases and J by 2 bases, with 18 bases between. With respect to this clone: The antigen is not known.

This rearrangement joins TRBV5-4 to TRBJ1-5; a weak D match, TRBD1 (5 bases). This clonotype was obtained from a human donor who received an intestinal transplant. The material was unstimulated CD4+ T cells sorted from spleen or lymph node cells, obtained before intestinal transplant. CDR3 in DNA: TGTGCCAGCAGCTGGGGGGGTCAGGGACCAGGCAATCAGCCCCAGCATTTT. This encodes CASSWGGQGPGNQPQHF.